This T cell receptor beta chain was captured by sequencing in a study of cytomegalovirus exposure and HLA in healthy donors. Overall study results and limits: A later analysis linked a missense variant in DCLRE1C to the trimming of TCR beta V and J genes. Overall, around 160 TCR beta chains were annotated as cytomegalovirus-associated. Later on, an analysis tied 15,000 to 20,000 TCR beta sequences to HLA alleles at 0.05 false discovery rate.

This CDR3 region has 15 residues. CDR1 is SGHAT and CDR2 is FQNNGV in the germline V gene. V was clipped by 2 bases and J by 0 bases, with 11 bases between them. A remark on this clone: Its cognate antigen is unknown.

PCR employed 60 Vbeta and 13 Jbeta primers. As handled by the study authors: Roughly 80 million unique TCR beta chains, roughly 11 million of them shared, were counted by a later analysis. Clones were read by immunoSEQ multiplex PCR, and TCRdb kept only the in-frame ones, dropping some. Clone size and the V and J calls come from that table; the DNA yielded D and trimming. The data show 95,000 to 150,000 clones, about two thirds seen once. The sample consisted of PBMCs. The sequence was collected from a man in his 60s in good health and CMV-seropositive. The chain carries TRBV11-2 and TRBJ2-7; no definite D call. Written as DNA, the CDR3 is TGTGCCAGCAGCTTAAAACTCCAAAGCTCCTACGAGCAGTACTTC. Protein: CASSLKLQSSYEQYF.